This TCR beta chain was documented in a study of blood T cell repertoires in COVID-19. The CDR3 spans 13 residues. The germline CDR1 and CDR2 sequences are MGHRA and YSYEKL. The germline V and J ends were trimmed by 3 bases and 1 base, with 6 bases remaining between them. Comments on this clone: At the DNA level, this CDR3 is encoded by other sequences in the same sample as well.

Per the original data handling: Cell counts per sample came from amplifying reference gene primers. Generated by immunoSEQ multiplex PCR, the TCRdb table keeps only in-frame clones and is missing some. V and J calls plus clone size are reproduced from that table; the DNA served to infer D and trimming. The sample lists roughly 300,000 clones, about 83% occurring once. Sequenced input: peripheral blood. The rearrangement uses TRBV4-1 and TRBJ1-1, with a tentative D call TRBD1 (6 bases). The TCR originated in a woman aged 45-59 years with acute or convalescent COVID-19. This chain's CDR3 is CASSQDRNTEAFF. Here the CDR3 DNA reads TGCGCCAGCAGCCAGGACAGGAACACTGAAGCTTTCTTT.